These 6 T cell receptor beta chains share one sample of origin, sequenced in a study of PD-1 and CTLA-4 blockade in melanoma. Some clones are missing from TCRdb's copy, which holds only in-frame ones; the method was immunoSEQ multiplex PCR. The sample consists of about 16,000 clones, around 70% of them appearing once. The sequenced sample was CD8+ T cells from peripheral blood, obtained from a patient given anti-PD-1 treatment. These receptors were taken from a human donor with melanoma.

The chain couples TRBV19 to TRBJ2-1; TRBD2 matches 9 bases. The CDR3 has 17 residues. V gave up 6 bases and J gave up 4 bases; unmatched junction bases: 13. CDR1 and CDR2 (germline): LNHDA, SQIVND (reference sequence). The CDR3 reads CASSPFEVAGAYNEQFF. The DNA for the CDR3 is TGTGCCAGTAGCCCTTTCGAGGTAGCGGGAGCTTACAATGAGCAGTTCTTC.

This CDR3 reads CASSLELASVHEQYF. The CDR3 DNA is TGTGCCAGCAGCTTGGAACTAGCGTCGGTCCACGAGCAGTACTTC. The chain has TRBV5-5 and TRBJ2-7; 7 bases are shared with TRBD2. V shed 0 bases, J shed 5 bases, and the junction held 8 bases outside the gene matches. In germline, CDR1 is SGHKS, CDR2 YYEKEE (reference sequence). CDR3 length: 15 amino acids.

The J gene is TRBJ1-1, the V gene TRBV5-1; D remains ambiguous. The germline CDR1 and CDR2 sequences are SGHRS and YFSETQ. The CDR3 consists of 11 residues. Deletions cut 0 bases from V and 5 bases from J, with 2 bases between. As DNA, the CDR3 is TGCGCCAGCAGCTTGGGAACTGAAGCTTTCTTT. Its translation is CASSLGTEAFF.

The chain carries TRBV27 and TRBJ2-7; D tentatively fits TRBD1 or TRBD2 (5 bases each). The germline CDR1 and CDR2 sequences are MNHEY and SMNVEV (reference sequence). The V end lost 3 bases, the J end lost 5 bases, and 8 bases lay between the germline ends. The length of the CDR3 is 12 residues. The CDR3 DNA reads as TGTGCCAGCAGTTTCCGAGGGGACGAGCAGTACTTC. Its protein product is CASSFRGDEQYF.

The CDR3 sequence is CASSPPSGLGGYEQYF. The CDR3 nucleotides are TGTGCCAGCTCACCACCGTCGGGCTTGGGAGGCTACGAGCAGTACTTC. The chain couples TRBV18 to TRBJ2-7, with D tentatively TRBD2 (6 bases). The CDR3 length is 16 residues. Trimming took off 0 bases at V and 3 bases at J, with 15 bases between the two ends. From germline, CDR1 is KGHSH and CDR2 LQKENI.

This clone occurred a few times. This sequence joins TRBV27 and TRBJ2-2; 10 bases map to TRBD1. V shed 0 bases, J shed 3 bases, and the junction held 4 bases outside the gene matches. This CDR3 contains 17 residues. CDR1 MNHEY and CDR2 SMNVEV come from the germline V gene (reference sequence). CDR3 sequence (DNA): TGTGCCAGCAGTTTATCTGGGACAGGGGCCCACACCGGGGAGCTGTTTTTT. It translates to CASSLSGTGAHTGELFF.